Following are 5 T cell receptor beta chains from one sample sequenced in a study of T cells in Graves' hyperthyroidism and ophthalmopathy. Authors of the study amplified TCR beta CDR3 regions from RNA transcripts. TCR CDR3 underwent first-round RT-PCR with the HTBI primer set. A single record per CDR3 protein comes from TCRdb applying MiXCR to the multiplex PCR reads. This table has about 24,000 distinct CDR3 sequences, about 49% appearing once. The sequencing input was blood. The receptors shown here come from a woman between 40 and 55 years old with Graves' hyperthyroidism that later progressed to Graves' ophthalmopathy.

The genes are TRBV11-2 and TRBJ2-7; perhaps TRBD1 as D (8 bases). This CDR3 has 16 amino acids. Deletions cut 4 bases from V and 7 bases from J, with 23 bases between. CDR1 is SGHAT and CDR2 is FQNNGV in the germline V gene. CDR3 region: CASSSLRSGQGGEQYF. CDR3 bases: TGTGCCAGCAGCTCCCTCCGATCCGGACAGGGAGGGGAGCAGTACTTC.

With regard to this clonotype: At one end the junction does not follow the germline gene, possibly because of a read error. The V gene is TRBV2, the J gene TRBJ2-7; 14 bases map to TRBD2. Germline V gene lookup returns CDR1 SNHLY and CDR2 FYNNEI. This CDR3 is 14 amino acids long. CDR3: CASGTSGRSDEQYF. CDR3 sequence (DNA): TGTGCCAGCGGGACTAGCGGGAGATCAGACGAGCAATACTTC.

This rearrangement joins TRBV5-1 to TRBJ1-4; TRBD1 aligns across 7 bases. Trimming took 2 bases from V and 8 from J; bases not matched to a gene: 9. This CDR3 is built from 15 residues. From germline, CDR1 is SGHRS and CDR2 YFSETQ. For the CDR3, the DNA is TGCGCCAGCAGCTTTAGATCAGGGGGGAAAGAAAAACTGTTTTTT. Translated: CASSFRSGGKEKLFF.

The CDR3 sequence is CATSRTNYHEQFF. CDR3 sequence (DNA): TGTGCCACCAGTCGGACAAATTACCATGAGCAGTTCTTC. This chain links TRBV15 with TRBJ2-1, with TRBD1 as a possible D gene (5 bases). The CDR3 contains 13 residues. In germline, CDR1 is LNHNV, CDR2 YYDKDF (reference sequence). With 6 bases removed from V and 8 bases from J, the gap between germline ends came to 14 bases.

At least ten counts were recorded for this clonotype. This may come from a read error, since a much larger clone is one base off. The gene calls are TRBV25-1 and TRBJ2-1; 10 bases match TRBD2. V lost 6 bases to trimming and J lost 2 bases; unmatched junction nucleotides: 7. Germline loops: CDR1 MGHDK, CDR2 SYGVNS. The CDR3 contains 16 residues. This CDR3 reads CASSRASGSPYNEQFF. The CDR3 DNA follows: TGTGCCAGCAGCCGGGCTAGCGGGAGCCCCTACAATGAGCAGTTCTTC.